This TCR beta chain was recovered during a study of tumor-infiltrating lymphocytes in primary liver carcinoma. On the study more broadly: Patients included men and women of 30 to 69 years.

Co-extraction of both nucleic acids (RNA and DNA) used roughly 20-34 mg of unsorted bulk tissue. Per germline, CDR1 SGHRS and CDR2 YFSETQ. The CDR3 is 15 amino acids. J gave up 2 bases and V 5 bases, and 6 bases lay outside the gene matches. Using a constant-region primer together with ProtoScript II reverse transcriptase, TCR beta cDNA was made from about 490 ng of total RNA. ARM-PCR, slightly modified, supplied the TCR beta libraries through three nested multiplex PCR rounds. PCR rounds one and two used TRBV1-TRBV30 forward primers with a C-beta reverse primer for around 10 cycles each. TCRdb used MiXCR to reprocess the multiplex PCR reads, holding one entry per CDR3 protein. The table lists approximately 92,000 distinct CDR3 sequences, just under 70% of them singletons, with roughly 27% in the top ten.

This clonotype was obtained from a man aged 40-55 years with primary liver carcinoma and hepatitis B virus infection. This sequence joins TRBV5-1 and TRBJ2-7; 11 nucleotides align to TRBD1. What was sequenced was tumor-adjacent normal liver tissue. CDR3 sequence reads: CASRRGQGVAYEQYF. In DNA form, the CDR3 reads TGCGCCAGCAGACGGGGACAGGGGGTTGCCTACGAGCAGTACTTC. The whole variable domain, remainder taken from reference TRBV5-1 and TRBJ2-7, is KAGVTQTPRYLIKTRGQQVTLSCSPISGHRSVSWYQQTPGQGLQFLFEYFSETQRNKGNFPGRFSGRQFSNSRSEMNVSTLELGDSALYLCASRRGQGVAYEQYFGPGTRLTVT.